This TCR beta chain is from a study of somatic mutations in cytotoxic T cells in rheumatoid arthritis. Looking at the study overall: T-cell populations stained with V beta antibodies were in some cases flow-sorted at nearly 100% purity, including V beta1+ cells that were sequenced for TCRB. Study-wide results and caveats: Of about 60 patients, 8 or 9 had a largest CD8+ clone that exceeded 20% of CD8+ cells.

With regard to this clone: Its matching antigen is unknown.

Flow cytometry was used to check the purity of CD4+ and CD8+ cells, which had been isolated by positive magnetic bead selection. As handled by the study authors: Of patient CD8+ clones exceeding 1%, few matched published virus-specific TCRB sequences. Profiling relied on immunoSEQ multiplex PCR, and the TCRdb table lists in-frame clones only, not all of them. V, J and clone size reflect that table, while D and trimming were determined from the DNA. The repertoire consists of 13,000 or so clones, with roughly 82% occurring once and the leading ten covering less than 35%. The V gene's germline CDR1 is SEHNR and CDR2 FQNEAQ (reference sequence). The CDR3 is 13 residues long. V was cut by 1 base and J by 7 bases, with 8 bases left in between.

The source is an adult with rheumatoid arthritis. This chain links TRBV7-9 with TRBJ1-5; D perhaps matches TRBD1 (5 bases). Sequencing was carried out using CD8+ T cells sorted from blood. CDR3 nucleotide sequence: TGTGCCAGCAGCTTAGACGGGGCCCAGCCCCAGCATTTT. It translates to CASSLDGAQPQHF.